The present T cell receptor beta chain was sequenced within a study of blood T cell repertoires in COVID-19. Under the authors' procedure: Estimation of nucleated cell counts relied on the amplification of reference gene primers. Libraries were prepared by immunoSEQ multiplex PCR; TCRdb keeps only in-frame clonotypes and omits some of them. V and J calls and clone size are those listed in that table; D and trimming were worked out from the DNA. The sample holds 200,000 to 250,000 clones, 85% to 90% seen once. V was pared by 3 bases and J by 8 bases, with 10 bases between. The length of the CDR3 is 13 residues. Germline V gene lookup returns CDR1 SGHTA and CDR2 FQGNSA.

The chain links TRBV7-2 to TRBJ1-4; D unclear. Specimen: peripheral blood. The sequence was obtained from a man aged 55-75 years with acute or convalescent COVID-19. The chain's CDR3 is CASSLPSTEKLFF. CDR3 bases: TGTGCCAGCAGCTTGCCTAGTACGGAAAAACTGTTTTTT.